A single sample is the source of the 10 T cell receptor beta chains below, sequenced in a study of beta chain features in type 1 diabetes. Study-wide results and limits: TCRB CDR3 length was moderately but significantly reduced in all four CD4+ subsets of Type 1 diabetes patients.

The whole isolated RNA underwent reverse transcription, so sequencing captured expressed TCRB transcripts. Data came from immunoSEQ multiplex PCR; TCRdb stores just in-frame clones and leaves some out. The sample has 200,000 to 250,000 clones; over 11% are singletons. These TCRs' antigens remain unknown. Source material: naive CD4+ T cells from blood. These receptors all come from a man younger than 45 with type 1 diabetes.

This sequence joins TRBV7-8 and TRBJ2-3, with TRBD2 matching over 10 bases. This CDR3 is 16 amino acids long. CDR1 is SGHVS and CDR2 is FQNEAQ in the germline V gene. V was pared by 6 bases and J by 1 base, with 7 bases of the junction left unmatched. The CDR3 reads CASRLDSGGRTDTQYF. In DNA form, the CDR3 reads TGTGCCAGCAGACTCGATAGCGGGGGGCGCACAGATACGCAGTATTTT.

This clone was detected a few times. This chain joins TRBV7-2 and TRBJ2-1; 12 nucleotides match TRBD2. The CDR3 contains 15 residues. V shed 6 bases and J 0 bases; nucleotides not matched to a gene: 0. CDR1 is SGHTA, CDR2 FQGNSA, per germline. The CDR3 protein is CASRTSGSSYNEQFF. In nucleotides, the CDR3 is TGTGCCAGCAGGACTAGCGGGAGCTCCTACAATGAGCAGTTCTTC.

This clone was counted only a few times. The V call is TRBV13, the J call TRBJ2-5; TRBD2 might be the D (7 bases). The ends were cut back, 5 bases at V and 5 bases at J, with 12 bases in the middle. The CDR3 spans 13 residues. From germline, CDR1 is PRHDT and CDR2 FYEKMQ (reference sequence). The CDR3 sequence: CASSRAGAETQYF. CDR3 nucleotide sequence: TGTGCCAGCAGCCGTGCGGGGGCCGAGACCCAGTACTTC.

V and J are TRBV11-3 and TRBJ2-3; 8 bases fit TRBD2. Trimming cost V 7 bases and J 0 bases; bases outside gene matches: 3. Per germline, CDR1 SGHNT and CDR2 YENEEA. The CDR3 is 14 amino acids. Written as DNA, the CDR3 is TGTGCCAGCACCTCTAGCGGGAGCACAGATACGCAGTATTTT. Translation gives CASTSSGSTDTQYF. Using reference TRBV11-3 and TRBJ2-3 for the parts outside the CDR3, the full variable domain is EAGVVQSPRYKIIEKKQPVAFWCNPISGHNTLYWYLQNLGQGPELLIRYENEEAVDDSQLPKDRFSAERLKGVDSTLKIQPAELGDSAVYLCASTSSGSTDTQYFGPGTRLTVL.

The V call is TRBV2, the J call TRBJ2-6; 8 nucleotides agree with TRBD2. The CDR3 consists of 18 residues. V shed 4 bases, J shed 0 bases, and the junction held 8 bases outside the gene matches. Germline-derived CDR1 and CDR2 are SNHLY and FYNNEI. The DNA of the CDR3 is TGTGCCAGCAGTGCCCTTAGCGGGATCCCCTCTGGGGCCAACGTCCTGACTTTC. This sequence encodes CASSALSGIPSGANVLTF. Full variable domain (outside the CDR3, taken from reference TRBV2 and TRBJ2-6): EPEVTQTPSHQVTQMGQEVILRCVPISNHLYFYWYRQILGQKVEFLVSFYNNEISEKSEIFDDQFSVERPDGSNFTLKIRSTKLEDSAMYFCASSALSGIPSGANVLTFGAGSRLTVL.

On this clone: At the DNA level, this CDR3 is encoded by other sequences in the same sample as well. The chain is built from TRBV5-1 and TRBJ1-1; a weak D match, TRBD1 (6 bases). The germline V gene encodes CDR1 SGHRS and CDR2 YFSETQ. V was clipped by 2 bases and J by 3 bases, with 8 bases between them. The CDR3 consists of 13 residues. This CDR3 is CASSLQGDTEAFF. In nucleotides, the CDR3 is TGCGCCAGCAGCTTACAGGGTGACACTGAAGCTTTCTTT.

This clone was counted between two and nine times. This sequence joins TRBV14 and TRBJ2-3; tentatively, D is TRBD1 (5 bases). Looked up from germline, CDR1 is SGHDN and CDR2 is FVKESK. The CDR3 contains 16 residues. V dropped 0 bases and J dropped 4 bases, with 14 bases sitting between them. DNA for the CDR3: TGTGCCAGCAGCCAAGATCCCAAGGCCAGGGCAGATACGCAGTATTTT. This codes for CASSQDPKARADTQYF.

This clone has only a few counts. CDR3 nucleotide sequence: TGTGCCAGCAGCCAAGATCCCGCGGGAAACCAAGAGACCCAGTACTTC. This sequence encodes CASSQDPAGNQETQYF. V gene TRBV4-2 combines with J gene TRBJ2-5, with a weak D call TRBD2 (6 bases). There are 16 residues in the CDR3. Germline lookup yields CDR1 LGHNA and CDR2 YNFKEQ. V was shortened by 0 bases and J by 0 bases, with 11 bases between the two germline ends.

This clone turned up a few times. This CDR3 reads CASSSVGDPNYGYTF. CDR3 coding DNA: TGTGCCAGCAGCTCAGTAGGGGATCCTAACTATGGCTACACCTTC. The J gene is TRBJ1-2, the V gene TRBV7-8, with a possible D match to TRBD1 (5 bases). Trimming removed 4 bases from V and 0 bases from J, with 12 bases in between. The CDR3 is made up of 15 amino acids. Per the germline V gene, CDR1 is SGHVS and CDR2 is FQNEAQ.

The chain uses TRBV19 and TRBJ1-5, with TRBD1 matching over 9 bases. The junction had 6 bases not matched to a gene; V was cut back by 5 bases and J by 7 bases. The CDR3 has 14 residues. The germline gives CDR1 LNHDA, CDR2 SQIVND (reference sequence). The chain's CDR3 is CASSLRQGEQPQHF. CDR3 nucleotide sequence: TGTGCCAGTAGTTTAAGACAGGGGGAACAGCCCCAGCATTTT.